This T cell receptor (beta chain) was sequenced during a study of shared clonotypes between healthy human individuals. Study overall: Per donor, CD8 memory used one plate, CD8 naive used two, CD4 memory used three and CD4 naive used three.

The assay used deep level. TCRdb's table, derived via immunoSEQ multiplex PCR, lists solely in-frame clones and lacks some. The sample has over a million clones; approximately 80% are singletons. Regarding this clone: Its cognate antigen is unknown.

The study, taken as a whole, reports: Sampling included only blood; tissue repertoires likely differ.

CDR1 and CDR2 from the germline V gene are SGHTA and FQGNSA. This CDR3 region has 15 residues. Deletions cut 3 bases from V and 7 bases from J, with 18 bases between. The sequence was collected from a man aged 18-30 years in good health. Some clones in this sample may be carry-over from other donors' samples. Material: memory CD4+ T cells from PBMCs. Specified subset: CD45RA-negative fraction. The chain couples TRBV7-2 to TRBJ1-2, with a tentative D call TRBD1 (5 bases). As DNA, the CDR3 is TGTGCCAGCAGCTTCCAGACTCTCTCGGGGGGTGGCTACACCTTC. Amino acid sequence: CASSFQTLSGGGYTF.